This is a list of T cell receptor beta chains from one sample in a study of control samples from healthy donors and cancer patients. Clones were read by immunoSEQ multiplex PCR, and TCRdb kept only the in-frame ones, dropping some. The table lists 57,000 or so clones, roughly 90% of them singletons. The specimen sequenced was PBMCs. All receptors derive from a man between 60 and 70 years old with colorectal cancer. Both conserved end residues are part of each CDR3. The order of the fields is J gene, V gene, D gene, CDR3 DNA, CDR3 protein. The D gene is left open where the match is weak.

>TRBJ2-3|TRBV29-1|-
TGCAGCGTTCCGTCCGGGGGCGGAAATACGCAGTATTTT
CSVPSGGGNTQYF
>TRBJ1-1|TRBV18|-
TGTGCCAGCACCCCCAGGAGGACGAGGACTGAAGCTTTCTTT
CASTPRRTRTEAFF
>TRBJ1-1|TRBV11-2|-
TGTGCCAGCAGCTTAGGGCTGGGGATTGGAACTGAAGCTTTCTTT
CASSLGLGIGTEAFF
>TRBJ1-2|TRBV7-9|TRBD1
TGTGCCAGCAGTGACAGGGCCCGTTACGGCTACACCTTC
CASSDRARYGYTF
>TRBJ2-4|TRBV27|-
TGTGCCAGCAGTTTCGACTCAGCCAAAAACATTCAGTACTTC
CASSFDSAKNIQYF
>TRBJ1-1|TRBV18|TRBD1
TGTGCCAGCTCACCAACACAGGGGGAGAACACTGAAGCTTTCTTT
CASSPTQGENTEAFF
>TRBJ1-6|TRBV6-5|TRBD1
TGTGCCAGCAGTCCCCGACAGGGATATAATTCACCCCTCCACTTT
CASSPRQGYNSPLHF
>TRBJ1-1|TRBV5-8|-
TGTGCCAGCAGCCTTTTCAAGGGAAATATGAACACTGAAGCTTTCTTT
CASSLFKGNMNTEAFF
>TRBJ2-4|TRBV12-3/TRBV12-4|-
TGTGCCAGCTCGGTTTTAGCCAAAAACATTCAGTACTTC
CASSVLAKNIQYF
>TRBJ2-3|TRBV6-5|-
TGTGCCAGCAGTCGGACAGAGACCAACACAGATACGCAGTATTTT
CASSRTETNTDTQYF